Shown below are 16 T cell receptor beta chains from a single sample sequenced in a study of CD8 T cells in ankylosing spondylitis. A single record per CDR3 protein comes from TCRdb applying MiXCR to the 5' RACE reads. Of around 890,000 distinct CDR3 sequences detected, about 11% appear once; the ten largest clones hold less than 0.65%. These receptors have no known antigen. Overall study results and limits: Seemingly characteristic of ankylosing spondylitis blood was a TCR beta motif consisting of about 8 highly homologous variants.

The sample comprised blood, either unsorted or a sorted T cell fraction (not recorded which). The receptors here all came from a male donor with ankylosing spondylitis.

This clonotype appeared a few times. This chain's CDR3 is CASSLALPTIYF. CDR3 nucleotide sequence: TGTGCCAGCAGCTTAGCGCTCCCCACCATATATTTT. J is TRBJ1-3 and V is TRBV7-2, with D unclear. The CDR3 loop spans 12 amino acids. Germline V gene sequence: CDR1 SGHTA, CDR2 FQGNSA. Trimming removed 0 bases at V and 9 bases at J, with 6 bases between. The full variable domain, its missing parts supplied by reference TRBV7-2 and TRBJ1-3, is GAGVSQSPSNKVTEKGKDVELRCDPISGHTALYWYRQSLGQGLEFLIYFQGNSAPDKSGLPSDRFSAERTGGSVSTLTIQRTQQEDSAVYLCASSLALPTIYFGEGSWLTVV.

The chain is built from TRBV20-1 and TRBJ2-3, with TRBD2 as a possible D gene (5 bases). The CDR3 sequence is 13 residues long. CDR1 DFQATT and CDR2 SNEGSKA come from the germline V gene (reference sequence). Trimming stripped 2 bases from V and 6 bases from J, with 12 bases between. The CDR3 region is CSARRGPRDTQYF. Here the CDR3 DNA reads TGCAGTGCTAGACGAGGGCCGCGGGATACGCAGTATTTT.

The CDR3 nucleotides are TGTGCCAGCAGCCCAGAAGTCTTCAGCTCCTACAATGAGCAGTTCTTC. Protein: CASSPEVFSSYNEQFF. This sequence joins TRBV7-8 and TRBJ2-1; D not certain. V gave up 5 bases and J gave up 0 bases, with 14 bases separating them. The germline CDR1 and CDR2 sequences are SGHVS and FQNEAQ. The CDR3 contains 16 residues.

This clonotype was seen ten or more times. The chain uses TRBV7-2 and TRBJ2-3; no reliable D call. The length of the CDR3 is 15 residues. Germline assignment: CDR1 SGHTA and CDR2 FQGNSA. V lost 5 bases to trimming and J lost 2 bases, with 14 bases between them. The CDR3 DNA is TGTGCCAGCAGCGTAGATGTACAATTCACAGATACGCAGTATTTT. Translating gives CASSVDVQFTDTQYF.

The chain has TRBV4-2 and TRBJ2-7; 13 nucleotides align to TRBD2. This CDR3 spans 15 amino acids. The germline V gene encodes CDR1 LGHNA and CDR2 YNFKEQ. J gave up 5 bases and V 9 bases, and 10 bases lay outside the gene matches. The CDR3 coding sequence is TGTGCCAGGAAGAGGACTAGCGGGAGCAAGCACGAGCAGTACTTC. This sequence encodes CARKRTSGSKHEQYF.

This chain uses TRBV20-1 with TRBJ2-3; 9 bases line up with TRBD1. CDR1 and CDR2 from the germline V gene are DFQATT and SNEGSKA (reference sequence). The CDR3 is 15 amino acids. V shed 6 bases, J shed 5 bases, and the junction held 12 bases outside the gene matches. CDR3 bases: TGCAGTGCCCGGGAGACAGGGGGAGTGGGAGATACGCAGTATTTT. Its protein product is CSARETGGVGDTQYF.

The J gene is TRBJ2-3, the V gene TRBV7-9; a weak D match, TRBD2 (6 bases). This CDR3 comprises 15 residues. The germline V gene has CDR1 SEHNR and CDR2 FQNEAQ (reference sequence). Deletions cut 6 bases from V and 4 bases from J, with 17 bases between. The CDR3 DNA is TGTGCCAGCAGAGTGACTAGGTTTGCGGCAGATACGCAGTATTTT. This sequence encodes CASRVTRFAADTQYF.

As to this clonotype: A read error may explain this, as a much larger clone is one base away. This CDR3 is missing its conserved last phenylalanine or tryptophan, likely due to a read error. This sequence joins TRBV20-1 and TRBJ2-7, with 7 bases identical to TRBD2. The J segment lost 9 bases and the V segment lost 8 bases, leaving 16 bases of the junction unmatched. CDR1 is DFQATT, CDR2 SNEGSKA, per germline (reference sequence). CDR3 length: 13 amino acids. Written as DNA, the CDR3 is TGCAGTACCCCCAGGCGGGAGTCGTACTCGCAGTACCTC. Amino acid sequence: CSTPRRESYSQYL.

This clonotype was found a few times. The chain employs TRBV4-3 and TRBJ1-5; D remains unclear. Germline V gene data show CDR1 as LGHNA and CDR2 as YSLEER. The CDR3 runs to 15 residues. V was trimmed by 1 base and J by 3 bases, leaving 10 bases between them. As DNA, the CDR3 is TGCGCCAGCAGCCAAGCAGTAGGCCCCAATCAGCCCCAGCATTTT. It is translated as CASSQAVGPNQPQHF.

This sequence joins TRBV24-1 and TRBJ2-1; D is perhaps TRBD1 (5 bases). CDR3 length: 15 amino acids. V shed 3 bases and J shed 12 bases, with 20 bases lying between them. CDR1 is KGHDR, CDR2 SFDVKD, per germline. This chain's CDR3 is CATSDPAREGYRQFF. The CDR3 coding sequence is TGTGCCACCAGTGATCCAGCCAGGGAAGGTTATCGGCAGTTCTTC.

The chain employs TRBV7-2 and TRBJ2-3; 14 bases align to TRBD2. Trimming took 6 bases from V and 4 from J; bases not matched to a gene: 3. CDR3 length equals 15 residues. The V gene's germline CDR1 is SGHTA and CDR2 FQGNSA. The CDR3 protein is CASRLGLAGADTQYF. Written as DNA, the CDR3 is TGTGCCAGCAGACTGGGACTAGCGGGGGCAGATACGCAGTATTTT.

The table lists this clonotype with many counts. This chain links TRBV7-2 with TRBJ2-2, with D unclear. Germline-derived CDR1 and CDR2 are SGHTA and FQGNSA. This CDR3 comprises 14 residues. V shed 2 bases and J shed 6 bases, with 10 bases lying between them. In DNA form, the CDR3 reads TGTGCCAGCAGCTTAATTAGGGCGGCCGGGGAGCTGTTTTTT. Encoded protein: CASSLIRAAGELFF.

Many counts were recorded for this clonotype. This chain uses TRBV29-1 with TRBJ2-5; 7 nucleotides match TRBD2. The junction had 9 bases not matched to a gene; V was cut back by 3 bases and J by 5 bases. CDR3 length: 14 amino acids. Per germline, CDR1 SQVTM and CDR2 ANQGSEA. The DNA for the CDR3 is TGCAGCGTTGACAGGCTTGGGGGAGGGGAGACCCAGTACTTC. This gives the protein CSVDRLGGGETQYF.

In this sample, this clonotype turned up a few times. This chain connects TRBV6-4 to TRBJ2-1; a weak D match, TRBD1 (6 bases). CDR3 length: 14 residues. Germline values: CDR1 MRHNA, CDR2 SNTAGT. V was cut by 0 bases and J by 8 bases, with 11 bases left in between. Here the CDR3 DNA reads TGTGCCAGCAGTGACTCGAACAGGGTCCATGAGCAGTTCTTC. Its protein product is CASSDSNRVHEQFF.

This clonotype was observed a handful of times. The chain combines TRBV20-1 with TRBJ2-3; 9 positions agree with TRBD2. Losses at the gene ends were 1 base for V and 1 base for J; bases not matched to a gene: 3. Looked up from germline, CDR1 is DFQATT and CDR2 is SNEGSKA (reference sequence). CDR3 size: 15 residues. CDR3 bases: TGCAGTGCTAGAGTCGTAGCGGGGGGCACAGATACGCAGTATTTT. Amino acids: CSARVVAGGTDTQYF.

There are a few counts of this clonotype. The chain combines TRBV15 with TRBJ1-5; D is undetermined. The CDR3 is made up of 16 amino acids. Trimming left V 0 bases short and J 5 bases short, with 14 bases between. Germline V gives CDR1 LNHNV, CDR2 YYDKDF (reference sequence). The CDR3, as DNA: TGTGCCACCAGCAGAGATCTACAGACCACCCATCAGCCCCAGCATTTT. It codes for CATSRDLQTTHQPQHF.